A selection of T cell receptor beta chains follows, all from one sample in a study of T cell changes during pregnancy in multiple sclerosis. Libraries were prepared by immunoSEQ multiplex PCR; TCRdb keeps only in-frame clonotypes and omits some of them. The data hold around 68,000 clones, with about nine tenths observed a single time. The specimen was peripheral blood, collected in the third trimester of pregnancy. These receptors were obtained from a female donor with multiple sclerosis, enrolled in a pregnancy study. Both conserved end residues are part of each CDR3. The D gene is left open where the match is weak. Not all rows give a size; the values are once, few, many and, for expanded clones, a class.

TRBV7-9,.,TRBD1,TRBJ2-7,TGTGCCAGCAGCATGCCCCCGGGACAGGGGACCAACGAGCAGTACTTC,CASSMPPGQGTNEQYF
TRBV25-1,.,.,TRBJ1-2,TGTGCCAGCAGTGTAAGCACCTCCGGCTACACCTTC,CASSVSTSGYTF
TRBV21-1,.,.,TRBJ2-3,.,CASSKGWGLGADTQYF
TRBV4-2,.,.,TRBJ2-5,TGTGCCAGCAGCCAAAACAGCGGAGGAGAAGAGACCCAGTACTTC,CASSQNSGGEETQYF
TRBV14,.,.,TRBJ1-1,TGTGCCAGCAGCCAAGTCCGGGGAGGGGAAGCTTTCTTT,CASSQVRGGEAFF
TRBV27,.,.,TRBJ2-7,TGTGCCAGCAGCCAGAGGGCTAACTACTACGAGCAGTACTTC,CASSQRANYYEQYF
TRBV6-5,few,TRBD1,TRBJ1-3,TGTGCCAGCAGCCTTTTGGACAGGGCTGGAAACACCATATATTTT,CASSLLDRAGNTIYF
TRBV12-5,.,TRBD2,TRBJ2-1,TGTGCTAGTGGTTTAGAGCGGGAGGATGAGCAGTTCTTC,CASGLEREDEQFF
TRBV7-3,.,TRBD2,TRBJ2-3,TGTGCCAGCAGCTTAACCTTCCCGACTAGCGGGGGGCGATTCCTCACAGATACGCAGTATTTT,CASSLTFPTSGGRFLTDTQYF
TRBV30,.,TRBD1,TRBJ2-7,TGTGCCTGGAGTGTAGGGCAGGGGGCGAACGAGCAGTACTTC,CAWSVGQGANEQYF